A single sample gave rise to the 21 T cell receptor beta chains below, sequenced in a study of cytomegalovirus exposure and HLA in healthy donors. Primers: 60 Vbeta forward and 13 Jbeta reverse. The method was immunoSEQ multiplex PCR; TCRdb's version includes in-frame clones alone and lacks a portion of them. Of roughly 190,000 clones listed, about four fifths are singletons. The specimen sequenced was PBMCs. These TCRs come from a woman between 45 and 65 years old in good health and CMV-seronegative.

V usage is TRBV30 and J usage is TRBJ2-3, with TRBD1 identical over 7 bases. This CDR3 is 15 amino acids long. The germline gives CDR1 GTSNPN, CDR2 SVGIG (reference sequence). J gave up 3 bases and V 3 bases, and 9 bases lay outside the gene matches. CDR3 loop: CAWRPDRVWTDTQYF. CDR3 DNA sequence: TGTGCCTGGAGGCCTGACAGGGTTTGGACAGATACGCAGTATTTT.

The chain combines TRBV14 with TRBJ2-2, with 10 nucleotides matching TRBD2. The CDR3 has 17 residues. Trimming at V came to 4 bases and at J to 8 bases, leaving 13 bases not matched to a gene. In germline, CDR1 is SGHDN, CDR2 FVKESK. CDR3 loop: CASSRGLAGASVGELFF. For the CDR3, the DNA is TGTGCCAGCAGCCGGGGGCTAGCGGGGGCCTCGGTGGGGGAGCTGTTTTTT.

This chain joins TRBV28 and TRBJ2-1; possible D gene TRBD1, 5 bases. V was cut by 9 bases and J by 9 bases, with 15 bases left in between. Germline CDR1 MDHEN, CDR2 SYDVKM. CDR3 size: 12 residues. CDR3 region: CASREGVSEQFF. CDR3 DNA: TGTGCCAGTAGGGAAGGGGTCTCTGAGCAGTTCTTC.

Worth noting for this clone: A junction boundary mismatches the germline segment, possibly from a read error. The same CDR3 arises from other DNA sequences in this sample as well. The chain combines TRBV30 with TRBJ1-6, with 8 bases lining up with TRBD1. The CDR3 totals 12 residues. Germline V gene sequence: CDR1 GTSNPN, CDR2 SVGIG (reference sequence). The CDR3 DNA sequence: TGTGCCTGGGGACAGGGTAATTCCCCCCTCCACTTT. It codes for CAWGQGNSPLHF.

The chain's CDR3 is CASSQPGLAGYDEQFF. The CDR3 nucleotides read TGTGCCAGCAGCCAACCGGGACTAGCGGGGTACGATGAGCAGTTCTTC. The chain carries TRBV14 and TRBJ2-1; TRBD2 agrees at 13 bases. The CDR3 totals 16 residues. The V gene's germline CDR1 is SGHDN and CDR2 FVKESK. V lost 2 bases, J lost 8 bases, and 6 bases stayed unmatched.

The chain links TRBV30 to TRBJ1-5; D may be TRBD1 (5 bases). The V gene lost 1 base and the J gene lost 3 bases, with 10 bases spanning the gap. CDR1 is GTSNPN and CDR2 is SVGIG in the germline V gene (reference sequence). This CDR3 is 14 amino acids long. Here the CDR3 reads CAWSGQGNNQPQHF. DNA of the CDR3: TGTGCCTGGAGTGGTCAGGGTAACAATCAGCCCCAGCATTTT. The whole variable domain, remainder taken from reference TRBV30 and TRBJ1-5, is SQTIHQWPATLVQPVGSPLSLECTVEGTSNPNLYWYRQAAGRGLQLLFYSVGIGQISSEVPQNLSASRPQDRQFILSSKKLLLSDSGFYLCAWSGQGNNQPQHFGDGTRLSIL.

This chain uses TRBV27 with TRBJ2-1; possibly TRBD2 for D (6 bases). The V gene lost 2 bases and the J gene lost 4 bases, with 15 bases spanning the gap. This CDR3 spans 16 amino acids. Germline CDR1 reads MNHEY; CDR2 reads SMNVEV (reference sequence). The CDR3 is CASSLRVGGSYNEQFF. CDR3 nucleotide sequence: TGTGCCAGCAGTTTAAGGGTTGGGGGGAGTTACAATGAGCAGTTCTTC.

The V call is TRBV5-6, the J call TRBJ1-1; tentatively, D is TRBD1 (6 bases). V dropped 1 base and J dropped 4 bases, with 8 bases sitting between them. Per the germline V gene, CDR1 is SGHDT and CDR2 is YYEEEE. The CDR3 has 13 amino acids. The CDR3 here is CASSLIGGTEAFF. The CDR3 bases are TGTGCCAGCAGCTTGATAGGGGGCACTGAAGCTTTCTTT.

This sequence joins TRBV7-2 and TRBJ2-5, with a possible D match to TRBD1 (5 bases). The germline V gene encodes CDR1 SGHTA and CDR2 FQGNSA. V was clipped by 3 bases and J by 5 bases, with 10 bases between them. The CDR3 sequence is 13 residues long. CDR3: CASSLGPPETQYF. The CDR3 bases are TGTGCCAGCAGCTTGGGGCCTCCCGAGACCCAGTACTTC. The entire variable domain, with the rest obtained from reference TRBV7-2 and TRBJ2-5, is as follows: GAGVSQSPSNKVTEKGKDVELRCDPISGHTALYWYRQSLGQGLEFLIYFQGNSAPDKSGLPSDRFSAERTGGSVSTLTIQRTQQEDSAVYLCASSLGPPETQYFGPGTRLLVL.

This chain links TRBV4-3 with TRBJ2-1; a possible D gene is TRBD1 (5 bases). V was cut by 0 bases and J by 8 bases, with 11 bases left in between. The germline V gene encodes CDR1 LGHNA and CDR2 YSLEER. The CDR3 sequence is 14 residues long. Written as DNA, the CDR3 is TGCGCCAGCAGCCAAGAGGAACAGGTCCATGAGCAGTTCTTC. Protein: CASSQEEQVHEQFF.

The chain links TRBV28 to TRBJ2-3; TRBD2 agrees at 10 bases. CDR3 size: 16 residues. V shed 7 bases, J shed 1 base, and the junction held 8 bases outside the gene matches. Per the germline V gene, CDR1 is MDHEN and CDR2 is SYDVKM. CDR3 coding DNA: TGTGCCAGCACCCTGGTAGCGGGAGGCGGCACAGATACGCAGTATTTT. This translates into CASTLVAGGGTDTQYF. Variable domain in full (rest from reference TRBV28 and TRBJ2-3): DVKVTQSSRYLVKRTGEKVFLECVQDMDHENMFWYRQDPGLGLRLIYFSYDVKMKEKGDIPEGYSVSREKKERFSLILESASTNQTSMYLCASTLVAGGGTDTQYFGPGTRLTVL.

V usage is TRBV12-5 and J usage is TRBJ1-1; the D is unclear. Trimming shortened V by 0 bases and J by 3 bases, and 11 bases separated the two germline ends. The V gene's germline CDR1 is LGHNT and CDR2 FRNRAP. This CDR3 has 15 amino acids. The CDR3 loop is CASGLVRGSHTEAFF. In DNA, the CDR3 is TGTGCTAGTGGTTTGGTACGGGGATCGCACACTGAAGCTTTCTTT.

The chain has TRBV6-5 and TRBJ2-5; 7 positions agree with TRBD1. The CDR3 is 14 residues long. In germline, CDR1 is MNHEY, CDR2 SVGAGI. J gave up 4 bases and V 6 bases, and 8 bases lay outside the gene matches. CDR3 sequence (DNA): TGTGCCAGCAGGAAAACAGGGGCTCCAGAGACCCAGTACTTC. This translates into CASRKTGAPETQYF.

This sequence joins TRBV4-3 and TRBJ2-4; D not resolved. Trimming removed 2 bases at V and 4 bases at J, with 9 bases between. The germline V gene has CDR1 LGHNA and CDR2 YSLEER. The CDR3 is made up of 14 amino acids. The DNA for the CDR3 is TGCGCCAGCAGCCAAACAAACGGGAAAAACATTCAGTACTTC. It translates to CASSQTNGKNIQYF.

The rearrangement links TRBV5-6 to TRBJ2-3; D may be TRBD2 (6 bases). Germline V CDR1 and CDR2: SGHDT, YYEEEE. The ends were cut back, 0 bases at V and 5 bases at J, with 7 bases in the middle. There are 13 residues in the CDR3. The CDR3 is CASSLGSGDTQYF. CDR3 coding DNA: TGTGCCAGCAGCTTGGGTAGCGGAGATACGCAGTATTTT.

The V call is TRBV27, the J call TRBJ2-2, with a possible D match to TRBD2 (6 bases). V lost 2 bases and J 0 bases, leaving 7 bases between the germline ends. CDR1 is MNHEY and CDR2 is SMNVEV in the germline V gene (reference sequence). The CDR3 extends over 15 amino acids. This chain's CDR3 is CASSLLATNTGELFF. Written as DNA, the CDR3 is TGTGCCAGCAGTTTACTAGCGACGAACACCGGGGAGCTGTTTTTT.

The chain joins TRBV2 to TRBJ2-3; no firm D call. The ends were cut back, 2 bases at V and 0 bases at J, with 9 bases in the middle. The CDR3 is 15 residues long. Per germline, CDR1 SNHLY and CDR2 FYNNEI. The CDR3 is CASSEFAASTDTQYF. The DNA of the CDR3 is TGTGCCAGCAGTGAATTTGCGGCTAGCACAGATACGCAGTATTTT. Supplemented by reference TRBV2 and TRBJ2-3, the full variable domain reads EPEVTQTPSHQVTQMGQEVILRCVPISNHLYFYWYRQILGQKVEFLVSFYNNEISEKSEIFDDQFSVERPDGSNFTLKIRSTKLEDSAMYFCASSEFAASTDTQYFGPGTRLTVL.

This rearrangement joins TRBV10-2 to TRBJ2-7, with 7 bases identical to TRBD1. Germline loops: CDR1 WSHSY, CDR2 SAAADI. V gave up 2 bases and J gave up 7 bases; unmatched junction bases: 11. The CDR3 runs to 15 residues. CDR3 sequence reads: CASSETQRQGKEQYF. CDR3 bases: TGCGCCAGCAGTGAGACCCAAAGACAGGGTAAAGAGCAGTACTTC.

On this clone: This likely traces to a read error, being one base from a far larger clone. This chain uses TRBV5-6 with TRBJ2-7; D is possibly TRBD2 (6 bases). Germline V gene data show CDR1 as SGHDT and CDR2 as YYEEEE. The CDR3 consists of 15 residues. CDR3 residues: CASTVSGLGNYGQYF. The CDR3 bases are TGTGCCAGCACCGTTAGCGGTTTGGGGAACTACGGGCAGTACTTC.

The chain recombines TRBV7-2 with TRBJ2-1; 8 nucleotides line up with TRBD1. CDR1 and CDR2 from the germline V gene are SGHTA and FQGNSA. The trim removed 2 bases at V and 1 base at J, leaving 7 bases unmatched. The length of the CDR3 is 17 residues. The CDR3: CASSLSPRTGSYNEQFF. The CDR3 DNA sequence: TGTGCCAGCAGCTTATCCCCTCGGACAGGGTCCTACAATGAGCAGTTCTTC.

The gene calls are TRBV7-9 and TRBJ1-1; a possible D gene is TRBD1 (5 bases). Germline-derived CDR1 and CDR2 are SEHNR and FQNEAQ (reference sequence). The V and J ends lost 5 bases and 5 bases respectively, with 15 bases between them. The CDR3 has 14 amino acids. This CDR3 reads CASSPSGVGTEAFF. As DNA, the CDR3 is TGTGCCAGCAGCCCCTCGGGGGTGGGAACTGAAGCTTTCTTT.